The rows below give T cell receptor beta chains drawn from one sample of a study of T cell changes during pregnancy in multiple sclerosis. Sequencing was performed with immunoSEQ multiplex PCR; in TCRdb, only in-frame clones are kept and a portion is missing. The repertoire holds roughly 110,000 clones, with just under 95% as singletons. Sequences were derived from peripheral blood, sampled after pregnancy. The receptors were gathered from a female donor with multiple sclerosis, enrolled in a pregnancy study. The CDR3 runs from the conserved cysteine through the conserved F or W. The order of the fields is CDR3 length, V gene, clone size, J gene, D gene, CDR3 protein, CDR3 DNA. The D gene is left open where the match is weak. Rows may omit the clone size; those that give it use once, few, many or a size class.

CDR3 length: 13
V gene: TRBV6-1
clone size: NA
J gene: TRBJ2-1
D gene: TRBD2
CDR3 protein: CASSPSGGNEQFF
CDR3 DNA: TGTGCCAGCAGTCCTAGCGGGGGCAATGAGCAGTTCTTC

CDR3 length: 15
V gene: TRBV11-2
clone size: NA
J gene: TRBJ2-2
D gene: TRBD2
CDR3 protein: CASSLVGGSTGELFF
CDR3 DNA: TGTGCCAGCAGCTTAGTCGGCGGGAGCACCGGGGAGCTGTTTTTT

CDR3 length: 22
V gene: TRBV18
clone size: NA
J gene: TRBJ1-3
D gene: TRBD1
CDR3 protein: CASSPGLGSGQGGILSGNTIYF
CDR3 DNA: TGTGCCAGCTCACCGGGCCTGGGTAGTGGACAGGGCGGAATACTCTCTGGAAACACCATATATTTT

CDR3 length: 19
V gene: TRBV18
clone size: NA
J gene: TRBJ1-5
D gene: TRBD1
CDR3 protein: CASSLNPGTGGISNQPQHF
CDR3 DNA: TGTGCCAGCTCATTAAACCCCGGGACAGGGGGGATTAGCAATCAGCCCCAGCATTTT

CDR3 length: 16
V gene: TRBV6-5
clone size: NA
J gene: TRBJ1-2
D gene: TRBD1
CDR3 protein: CASSYSLTGAGYGYTF
CDR3 DNA: TGTGCCAGCAGTTACTCCCTGACAGGGGCGGGCTATGGCTACACCTTC

CDR3 length: 18
V gene: TRBV28
clone size: NA
J gene: TRBJ1-5
D gene: TRBD1
CDR3 protein: CASSLPLQGRYSNQPQHF
CDR3 DNA: TGTGCCAGCAGTTTGCCGCTACAGGGGAGGTATAGCAATCAGCCCCAGCATTTT

CDR3 length: 15
V gene: TRBV5-6
clone size: NA
J gene: TRBJ2-5
D gene: TRBD2
CDR3 protein: CASTPLAGGSETQYF
CDR3 DNA: TGTGCCAGCACCCCATTAGCGGGAGGGTCCGAGACCCAGTACTTC

CDR3 length: 15
V gene: TRBV2
clone size: NA
J gene: TRBJ2-3
D gene: TRBD2
CDR3 protein: CASSAGLDGADTQYF
CDR3 DNA: TGTGCCAGCAGTGCGGGACTAGATGGCGCAGATACGCAGTATTTT

CDR3 length: 13
V gene: TRBV28
clone size: NA
J gene: TRBJ2-3
D gene: TRBD2
CDR3 protein: CASSGDLADTQYF
CDR3 DNA: TGTGCCAGTAGCGGGGACCTTGCAGATACGCAGTATTTT

CDR3 length: 15
V gene: TRBV5-6
clone size: NA
J gene: TRBJ1-2
D gene: TRBD1
CDR3 protein: CASSPGQVSNYGYTF
CDR3 DNA: TGTGCCAGCAGCCCTGGACAGGTATCTAACTATGGCTACACCTTC

CDR3 length: 15
V gene: TRBV7-6
clone size: NA
J gene: TRBJ1-1
D gene: TRBD1
CDR3 protein: CASSPIGQANTEAFF
CDR3 DNA: TGTGCCAGCAGCCCTATTGGACAGGCGAACACTGAAGCTTTCTTT

CDR3 length: 16
V gene: TRBV6-6
clone size: NA
J gene: TRBJ1-6
D gene: NA
CDR3 protein: CASSYSSGHYNSPLHF
CDR3 DNA: TGTGCCAGCAGTTACTCTTCAGGGCACTATAATTCACCCCTCCACTTT

CDR3 length: 15
V gene: TRBV10-3
clone size: NA
J gene: TRBJ1-5
D gene: NA
CDR3 protein: CAISDRVSSNQPQHF
CDR3 DNA: TGTGCCATCAGTGACAGGGTCTCTAGCAATCAGCCCCAGCATTTT

CDR3 length: 16
V gene: TRBV27
clone size: NA
J gene: TRBJ2-1
D gene: NA
CDR3 protein: CASSSIAGQSYNEQFF
CDR3 DNA: TGTGCCAGCAGTTCGATAGCGGGACAGTCCTACAATGAGCAGTTCTTC

CDR3 length: 15
V gene: TRBV28
clone size: NA
J gene: TRBJ1-4
D gene: NA
CDR3 protein: CASSSTDRGDEKLFF
CDR3 DNA: TGTGCCAGCAGTTCAACGGACCGCGGGGATGAAAAACTGTTTTTT

CDR3 length: 16
V gene: TRBV9
clone size: NA
J gene: TRBJ2-2
D gene: TRBD2
CDR3 protein: CASSVTSGYNTGELFF
CDR3 DNA: TGTGCCAGCAGCGTGACTAGCGGTTATAACACCGGGGAGCTGTTTTTT

CDR3 length: 16
V gene: TRBV23-1
clone size: NA
J gene: TRBJ2-2
D gene: NA
CDR3 protein: CASLRPGAQCTGELFF
CDR3 DNA: TGCGCCAGCCTTCGGCCAGGGGCTCAGTGCACCGGGGAGCTGTTTTTT

CDR3 length: 14
V gene: TRBV10-1
clone size: NA
J gene: TRBJ2-3
D gene: TRBD1
CDR3 protein: CASSLDRGRDTQYF
CDR3 DNA: TGCGCCAGCAGTCTGGACAGGGGGCGGGATACGCAGTATTTT

CDR3 length: 16
V gene: TRBV7-2
clone size: NA
J gene: TRBJ1-3
D gene: NA
CDR3 protein: CASSPDFTSSGNTIYF
CDR3 DNA: TGTGCCAGCAGCCCCGACTTTACTAGCTCTGGAAACACCATATATTTT

CDR3 length: 15
V gene: TRBV19
clone size: NA
J gene: TRBJ1-5
D gene: NA
CDR3 protein: CASSIRLLSNQPQHF
CDR3 DNA: TGTGCCAGTAGTATCAGGCTGCTAAGCAATCAGCCCCAGCATTTT

CDR3 length: 14
V gene: TRBV10-2
clone size: once
J gene: TRBJ2-2
D gene: NA
CDR3 protein: CASSQLAVTGELFF
CDR3 DNA: TGCGCCAGCAGCCAACTAGCAGTCACCGGGGAGCTGTTTTTT

CDR3 length: 13
V gene: TRBV13
clone size: NA
J gene: TRBJ1-1
D gene: TRBD1
CDR3 protein: CASSPPGGPEAFF
CDR3 DNA: TGTGCCAGCAGCCCCCCAGGGGGACCTGAAGCTTTCTTT

CDR3 length: 13
V gene: TRBV30
clone size: NA
J gene: TRBJ2-3
D gene: NA
CDR3 protein: CAWSVQGTDTQYF
CDR3 DNA: TGTGCCTGGAGTGTCCAGGGCACAGATACGCAGTATTTT

CDR3 length: 14
V gene: TRBV6-5
clone size: few
J gene: TRBJ1-4
D gene: TRBD1
CDR3 protein: CASSITGGDEKLFF
CDR3 DNA: TGTGCCAGCAGTATTACAGGGGGGGATGAAAAACTGTTTTTT

CDR3 length: 14
V gene: TRBV7-3
clone size: NA
J gene: TRBJ1-2
D gene: TRBD1
CDR3 protein: CASSLGTGVKGYTF
CDR3 DNA: TGTGCCAGCAGCTTAGGGACAGGGGTGAAGGGCTACACCTTC

CDR3 length: 16
V gene: TRBV5-1
clone size: NA
J gene: TRBJ2-1
D gene: NA
CDR3 protein: CASSLGGQRGYNEQFF
CDR3 DNA: TGCGCCAGCAGCTTGGGGGGCCAGAGGGGGTACAATGAGCAGTTCTTC

CDR3 length: 16
V gene: TRBV30
clone size: NA
J gene: TRBJ1-1
D gene: NA
CDR3 protein: CAWSGGATGMNTEAFF
CDR3 DNA: TGTGCCTGGAGTGGGGGTGCAACAGGTATGAACACTGAAGCTTTCTTT

CDR3 length: 13
V gene: TRBV28
clone size: NA
J gene: TRBJ1-1
D gene: NA
CDR3 protein: CASSTQGNTEAFF
CDR3 DNA: TGTGCCAGCAGCACACAGGGGAACACTGAAGCTTTCTTT

CDR3 length: 15
V gene: TRBV28
clone size: NA
J gene: TRBJ1-1
D gene: TRBD1
CDR3 protein: CASRADRGSGTEAFF
CDR3 DNA: TGTGCCAGCAGGGCTGACAGGGGATCAGGCACTGAAGCTTTCTTT

CDR3 length: 15
V gene: TRBV5-1
clone size: NA
J gene: TRBJ2-7
D gene: TRBD2
CDR3 protein: CASSLKLAGGNEQYF
CDR3 DNA: TGCGCCAGCAGCTTGAAGCTAGCGGGAGGCAACGAGCAGTACTTC

CDR3 length: 13
V gene: TRBV12-5
clone size: NA
J gene: TRBJ1-1
D gene: TRBD1
CDR3 protein: CASGLGQGTEAFF
CDR3 DNA: TGTGCTAGTGGTTTGGGACAGGGTACTGAAGCTTTCTTT

CDR3 length: 15
V gene: TRBV5-5
clone size: NA
J gene: TRBJ1-1
D gene: NA
CDR3 protein: CASSSYGTPGTEAFF
CDR3 DNA: TGTGCCAGCAGCTCCTACGGGACACCGGGGACTGAAGCTTTCTTT

CDR3 length: 14
V gene: TRBV29-1
clone size: NA
J gene: TRBJ1-2
D gene: TRBD1
CDR3 protein: CSVVEGQRSYGYTF
CDR3 DNA: TGCAGCGTGGTGGAGGGACAGAGGAGCTATGGCTACACCTTC

CDR3 length: 14
V gene: TRBV5-6
clone size: few
J gene: TRBJ1-1
D gene: NA
CDR3 protein: CASSFGRFNTEAFF
CDR3 DNA: TGTGCCAGCAGCTTTGGTAGATTTAACACTGAAGCTTTCTTT

CDR3 length: 16
V gene: TRBV30
clone size: NA
J gene: TRBJ2-4
D gene: NA
CDR3 protein: CAWTPEGVYYKNIQYF
CDR3 DNA: TGTGCCTGGACCCCCGAAGGGGTCTACTACAAAAACATTCAGTACTTC

CDR3 length: 15
V gene: TRBV4-1
clone size: NA
J gene: TRBJ1-1
D gene: NA
CDR3 protein: CASSQDRGGEREAFF
CDR3 DNA: TGCGCCAGCAGCCAAGATAGAGGGGGAGAGCGAGAAGCTTTCTTT

CDR3 length: 14
V gene: TRBV6-5
clone size: NA
J gene: TRBJ1-2
D gene: NA
CDR3 protein: CASSFARFNYGYTF
CDR3 DNA: TGTGCCAGCAGCTTCGCCAGATTTAACTATGGCTACACCTTC

CDR3 length: 13
V gene: TRBV6-5
clone size: NA
J gene: TRBJ2-3
D gene: NA
CDR3 protein: CASRIGPSNAQYF
CDR3 DNA: TGTGCCAGCAGAATAGGCCCTAGTAACGCGCAGTATTTT

CDR3 length: 13
V gene: TRBV15
clone size: NA
J gene: TRBJ2-2
D gene: TRBD1
CDR3 protein: CATSRGGQGELFF
CDR3 DNA: TGTGCCACCAGCAGAGGGGGACAGGGCGAGCTGTTTTTT

CDR3 length: 16
V gene: TRBV27
clone size: NA
J gene: TRBJ1-3
D gene: NA
CDR3 protein: CASSLRGLSSGNTIYF
CDR3 DNA: TGTGCCAGCAGTTTAAGGGGTCTCAGCTCTGGAAACACCATATATTTT

CDR3 length: 13
V gene: TRBV28
clone size: NA
J gene: TRBJ2-2
D gene: NA
CDR3 protein: CASSFRSDGELFF
CDR3 DNA: TGTGCCAGCAGTTTTAGAAGCGATGGGGAGCTGTTTTTT

CDR3 length: 15
V gene: TRBV6-1
clone size: NA
J gene: TRBJ1-5
D gene: TRBD1
CDR3 protein: CASSEKDRGGQPQHF
CDR3 DNA: TGTGCCAGCAGTGAAAAGGACAGGGGAGGACAGCCCCAGCATTTT

CDR3 length: 13
V gene: TRBV2
clone size: once
J gene: TRBJ2-3
D gene: NA
CDR3 protein: CATTGWDTDTQYF
CDR3 DNA: TGTGCCACCACGGGGTGGGACACAGATACGCAGTATTTT

CDR3 length: 13
V gene: TRBV29-1
clone size: NA
J gene: TRBJ1-1
D gene: TRBD1
CDR3 protein: CSVDPGGNTEAFF
CDR3 DNA: TGCAGCGTTGATCCAGGGGGGAACACTGAAGCTTTCTTT

CDR3 length: 13
V gene: TRBV5-1
clone size: NA
J gene: TRBJ2-2
D gene: NA
CDR3 protein: CASSSGALRELFF
CDR3 DNA: TGCGCCAGCAGTTCTGGGGCTTTGAGGGAGCTGTTTTTT

CDR3 length: 14
V gene: TRBV6-5
clone size: NA
J gene: TRBJ1-5
D gene: TRBD1
CDR3 protein: CASSGGQGNQPQHF
CDR3 DNA: TGTGCCAGCAGTGGGGGACAGGGGAATCAGCCCCAGCATTTT

CDR3 length: 13
V gene: TRBV5-1
clone size: NA
J gene: TRBJ1-3
D gene: NA
CDR3 protein: CASSFGSGNTIYF
CDR3 DNA: TGCGCCAGCAGCTTCGGCTCTGGAAACACCATATATTTT

CDR3 length: 15
V gene: TRBV9
clone size: NA
J gene: TRBJ2-2
D gene: TRBD2
CDR3 protein: CASSVDGGDTGELFF
CDR3 DNA: TGTGCCAGCAGCGTAGACGGGGGGGACACCGGGGAGCTGTTTTTT

CDR3 length: 16
V gene: TRBV19
clone size: NA
J gene: TRBJ2-2
D gene: TRBD1
CDR3 protein: CASSIDHGTVSEELFF
CDR3 DNA: TGTGCCAGTAGTATAGATCACGGGACAGTCAGCGAGGAGCTGTTTTTT

CDR3 length: 16
V gene: TRBV4-1
clone size: NA
J gene: TRBJ1-1
D gene: TRBD1
CDR3 protein: CASSQSLQGLRTLAFF
CDR3 DNA: TGCGCCAGCAGCCAATCGTTACAGGGGCTGAGGACGCTTGCTTTCTTT

CDR3 length: 15
V gene: TRBV10-3
clone size: NA
J gene: TRBJ2-1
D gene: NA
CDR3 protein: CASRTPGADYNEQFF
CDR3 DNA: TGTGCCAGCAGAACTCCGGGAGCGGACTACAATGAGCAGTTCTTC

CDR3 length: 17
V gene: TRBV7-6
clone size: NA
J gene: TRBJ2-1
D gene: TRBD2
CDR3 protein: CASSFGTSGGTRDEQFF
CDR3 DNA: TGTGCCAGCAGCTTTGGGACTAGCGGGGGGACAAGGGATGAGCAGTTCTTC

CDR3 length: 14
V gene: TRBV2
clone size: NA
J gene: TRBJ1-1
D gene: TRBD1
CDR3 protein: CASSPGGRTTEAFF
CDR3 DNA: TGTGCCAGCAGTCCAGGGGGGAGGACCACTGAAGCTTTCTTT